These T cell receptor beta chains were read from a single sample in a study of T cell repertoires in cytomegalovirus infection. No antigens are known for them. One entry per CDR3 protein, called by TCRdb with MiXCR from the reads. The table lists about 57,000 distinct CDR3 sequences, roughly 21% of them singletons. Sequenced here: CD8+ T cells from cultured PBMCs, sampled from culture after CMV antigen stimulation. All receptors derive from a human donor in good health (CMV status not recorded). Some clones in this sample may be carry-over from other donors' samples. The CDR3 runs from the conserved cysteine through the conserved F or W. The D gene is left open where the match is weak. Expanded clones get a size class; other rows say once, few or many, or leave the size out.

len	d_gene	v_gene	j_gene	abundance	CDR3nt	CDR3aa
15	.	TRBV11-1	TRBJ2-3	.	TGTGCCAGCAGGGATGTGGGGGGCGGCACAGATACGCAGTATTTT	CASRDVGGGTDTQYF
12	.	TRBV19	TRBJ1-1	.	TGTGCCAGTACCTTGGGCTTCTCTGAAGCTTTCTTT	CASTLGFSEAFF
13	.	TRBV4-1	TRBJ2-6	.	TGCGCCAGCCTCGTTCCTGGGGCCAACGTCCTGACTTTC	CASLVPGANVLTF
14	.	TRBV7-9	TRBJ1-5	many	TGTGCCAGCAGCTTAGGGGGGATTGGTCAGCCCCAGCATTTT	CASSLGGIGQPQHF
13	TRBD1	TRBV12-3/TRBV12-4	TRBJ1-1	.	TGTGCCAGCAGTATAGGACAGGCCACTGAAGCTTTCTTT	CASSIGQATEAFF
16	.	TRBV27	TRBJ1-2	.	TGTGCCAGCAGTCCCGGAGGTCCAGGGAGGGATGATGGCTACACCTTC	CASSPGGPGRDDGYTF
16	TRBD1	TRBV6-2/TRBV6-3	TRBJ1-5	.	TGTGCCAGCAGTTTCGGACAGGGAGGAGGCAATCAGCCCCAGCATTTT	CASSFGQGGGNQPQHF
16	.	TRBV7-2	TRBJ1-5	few	TGTGCCAGCAGCTTATTCGGACAGTGGGGGGATCAGCCCCAGCATTTT	CASSLFGQWGDQPQHF
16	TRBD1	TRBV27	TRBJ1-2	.	TGTGCCAGCAGGACACATAAAACAGGGGCCCACTATGGCTACACCTTC	CASRTHKTGAHYGYTF
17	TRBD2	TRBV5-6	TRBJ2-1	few	TGTGCCAGCAGCTTGGACGGGGGGGGCCCTTCCTACAATGAGCAGTTCTTC	CASSLDGGGPSYNEQFF
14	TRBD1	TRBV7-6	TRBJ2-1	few	TGTGCCAGCAGCTTAGCGGACAGGGGGTATGAGCAGTTCTTC	CASSLADRGYEQFF
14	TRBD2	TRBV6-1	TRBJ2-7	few	TGTGCCAGCGGTGAGCGGGGGAAGGTCTACGAGCAGTACTTC	CASGERGKVYEQYF
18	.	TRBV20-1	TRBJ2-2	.	TGCAGTGCTAGAGATGAGGGAACATCCACAACGAACACCGGGGAGCTGTTTTTT	CSARDEGTSTTNTGELFF
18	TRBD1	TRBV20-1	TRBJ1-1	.	TGCAGTGCTCGCGGAAGACCGGGACAGGGGGCAGTGAACACTGAAGCTTTCTTT	CSARGRPGQGAVNTEAFF
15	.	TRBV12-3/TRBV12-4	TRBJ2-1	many	TGTGCCAGCACCGATACAGGGCACTACTACAATGAGCAGTTCTTC	CASTDTGHYYNEQFF
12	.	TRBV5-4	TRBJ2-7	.	TGTGCCACCACTCTGGCAGGCGACGAGCAGTACTTC	CATTLAGDEQYF
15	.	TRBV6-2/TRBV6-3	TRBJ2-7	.	TGTGCCAGCAGTCCTTCCGTTCTGGGGGCATACGAGCAGTACTTC	CASSPSVLGAYEQYF
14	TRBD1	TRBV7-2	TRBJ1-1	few	TGTGCCAGCAGCTTAAACGTACAGGGGCCTGAAGCTTTCTTT	CASSLNVQGPEAFF
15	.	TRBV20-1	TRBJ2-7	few	TGCAGTGCGGTTTTTGAGGGCAGTTCAGCCTACGAGCAGTACTTC	CSAVFEGSSAYEQYF
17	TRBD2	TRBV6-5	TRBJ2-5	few	TGTGCCAGCAGTTACTCCCCAGCGGGGATGATCCAAGAGACCCAGTACTTC	CASSYSPAGMIQETQYF
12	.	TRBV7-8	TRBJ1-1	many	TGTGCCAGCAGCTTAGGAGCCAGTGAAGCTTTCTTT	CASSLGASEAFF
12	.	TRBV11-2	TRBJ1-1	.	TGTGCCAGCAGCTCGTGGGACACTGAAGCTTTCTTT	CASSSWDTEAFF
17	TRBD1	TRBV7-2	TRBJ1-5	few	TGTGCCAGCAGCTTAGTACCAGGGGGCCTTGGCAATCAGCCCCAGCATTTT	CASSLVPGGLGNQPQHF
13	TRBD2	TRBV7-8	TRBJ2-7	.	TGTGCCACCATAGCGGGGGGATCGTACGAGCAGTACTTC	CATIAGGSYEQYF
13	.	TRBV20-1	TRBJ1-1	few	TGCAGTGCTAATGAAGAATGGGGACCTGAAGCTTTCTTT	CSANEEWGPEAFF
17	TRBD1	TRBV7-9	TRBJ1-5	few	TGTGCCAGCAGCTTAGACAGGGGCGAGGATGGCAATCAGCCCCAGCATTTT	CASSLDRGEDGNQPQHF
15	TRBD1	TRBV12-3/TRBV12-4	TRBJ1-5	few	TGTGCCAGCACCAAAGGGACAGGGGGATATCAGCCCCAGCATTTT	CASTKGTGGYQPQHF
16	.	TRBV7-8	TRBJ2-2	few	TGTGCCAGCAGCTTAGTGGCTTCAGCGAACACCGGGGAGCTGTTTTTT	CASSLVASANTGELFF
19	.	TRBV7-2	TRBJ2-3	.	TGTGCCAGCAGCCCGACTCTCCGGGACCCCATCGGACCATGGGATACGCAGTATTTT	CASSPTLRDPIGPWDTQYF
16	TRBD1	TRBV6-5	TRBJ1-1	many	TGTGCCAGCAGTTACTCGATCGGGACAGTGGGCACTGAAGCTTTCTTT	CASSYSIGTVGTEAFF
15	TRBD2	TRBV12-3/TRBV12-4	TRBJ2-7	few	TGTGCCAGCAGCTCGCGCGGGGGGCGCGACTACGAGCAGTACTTC	CASSSRGGRDYEQYF
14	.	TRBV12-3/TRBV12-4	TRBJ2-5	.	TGTGCCAGCAGTACGCCGGGACCCCAAGAGACCCAGTACTTC	CASSTPGPQETQYF
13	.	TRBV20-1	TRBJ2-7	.	TGCAGTGTTACCGGGACTCGGAGGTACGAGCAGTACTTC	CSVTGTRRYEQYF
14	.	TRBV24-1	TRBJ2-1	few	TGTGCCACCAGTGATTTGCGGGATTACAATGAGCAGTTCTTC	CATSDLRDYNEQFF
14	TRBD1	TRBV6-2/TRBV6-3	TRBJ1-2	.	TGTGCCAGCAGCTTGGGGACAGTTTTGTTGAGCTACACCTTC	CASSLGTVLLSYTF
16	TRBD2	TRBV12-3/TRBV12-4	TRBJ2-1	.	TGTGCCAGCAGTCCCGGGACTACTTTAGGAAGGAATGAGCAGTTCTTC	CASSPGTTLGRNEQFF
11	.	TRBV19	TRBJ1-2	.	TGTGCCAGTACATCAGGTTTGGGCTACACCTTC	CASTSGLGYTF
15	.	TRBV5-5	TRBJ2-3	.	TGTGCCAGCAGCTTGTGGGGATCTCCCACAGATACGCAGTATTTT	CASSLWGSPTDTQYF
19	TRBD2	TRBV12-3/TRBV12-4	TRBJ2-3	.	TGTGCCAGCAACATTTTAGCGGGGGGGCCGTCGTGGGGCACAGATACGCAGTATTTT	CASNILAGGPSWGTDTQYF
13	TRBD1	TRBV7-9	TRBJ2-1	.	TGTGCCAGCAGCTTAAACAGGGGGAATGAGCAGTTCTTC	CASSLNRGNEQFF
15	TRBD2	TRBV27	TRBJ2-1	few	TGTGCCAGCAGTTTTGAGGGCGGGGGGGCCAATGAGCAGTTCTTC	CASSFEGGGANEQFF
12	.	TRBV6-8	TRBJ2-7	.	TGTGCCAGCAGGTCTGGGATTCCCGAGCAGTACTTC	CASRSGIPEQYF
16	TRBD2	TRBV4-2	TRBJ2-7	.	TGTGCCAGCAGCCAAGGCCAAGGCGGGGGCTCCTACGAGCAGTACTTC	CASSQGQGGGSYEQYF
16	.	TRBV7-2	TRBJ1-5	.	TGTGCCAGCAGCTTTTCCGGCAGGAATAGCAATCAGCCCCAGCATTTT	CASSFSGRNSNQPQHF
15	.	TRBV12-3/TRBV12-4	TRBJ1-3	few	TGTGCCAGCAGACCCCACGGGGGAATAGGAAACACCATATATTTT	CASRPHGGIGNTIYF
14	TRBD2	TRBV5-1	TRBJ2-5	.	TGCGCCAGCAGCAGCGGGGGCTACCAAGAGACCCAGTACTTC	CASSSGGYQETQYF
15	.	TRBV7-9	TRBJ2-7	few	TGTGCCAGCAGCGCTACTTGGGGTGATAGCTACGAGCAGTACTTC	CASSATWGDSYEQYF
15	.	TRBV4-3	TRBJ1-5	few	TGCGCCAGCAGCCAAGGCGACCCACGTACACAGCCCCAGCATTTT	CASSQGDPRTQPQHF
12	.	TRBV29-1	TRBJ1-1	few	TGCAGCGTTGATTCAGGGAGCACTGAAGCTTTCTTT	CSVDSGSTEAFF
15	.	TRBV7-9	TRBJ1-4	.	TGTGCCAGCAGCACCCCGGACCCGGGTCATGAAAAACTGTTTTTT	CASSTPDPGHEKLFF